The entry below describes one T cell receptor beta chain. Participant-given clinical history determined each cohort assignment. CDR3 length: 13 amino acids. Trimming removed 5 bases at V and 5 bases at J, with 10 bases between. Germline CDR1 reads LNHDA; CDR2 reads SQIVND (reference sequence). The data derive from a study of blood T cell repertoires in COVID-19. Study-level background: Sites in the United States, Italy and Spain provided acute and convalescent COVID-19 samples. Nucleic acid was either cDNA or gDNA, and it came from T cells, B-cell-depleted T cells, or PBMCs.

In the authors' methods: Estimation of nucleated cell counts was performed using reference gene primer amplification. Here immunoSEQ multiplex PCR was the method, and the copy in TCRdb shows in-frame clones only, minus some. That table gives V, J and clone size, and the DNA gave D and trimming. The table shows under 250,000 clones, with about 87% occurring only once. The sequence was collected from a woman under 40 with acute COVID-19. The chain links TRBV19 to TRBJ2-1, with TRBD1 as a possible D gene (5 bases). Sequenced: PBMCs or T cells enriched from blood (not recorded which). The CDR3 spells CASSPGHNNEQFF. CDR3 nucleotides: TGTGCCAGTAGTCCTGGACACAACAATGAGCAGTTCTTC.